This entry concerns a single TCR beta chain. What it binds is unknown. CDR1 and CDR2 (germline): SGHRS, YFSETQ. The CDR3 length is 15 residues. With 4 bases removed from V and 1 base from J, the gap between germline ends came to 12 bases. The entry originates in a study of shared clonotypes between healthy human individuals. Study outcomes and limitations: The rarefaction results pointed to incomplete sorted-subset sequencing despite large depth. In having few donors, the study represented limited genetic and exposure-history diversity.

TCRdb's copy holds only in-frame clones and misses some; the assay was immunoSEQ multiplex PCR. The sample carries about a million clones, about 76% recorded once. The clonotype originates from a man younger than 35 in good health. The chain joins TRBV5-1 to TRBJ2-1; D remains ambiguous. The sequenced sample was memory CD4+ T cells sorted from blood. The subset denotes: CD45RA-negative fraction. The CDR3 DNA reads TGCGCCAGCAGCGAAAATACAGCATCCTACAATGAGCAGTTCTTC. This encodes CASSENTASYNEQFF. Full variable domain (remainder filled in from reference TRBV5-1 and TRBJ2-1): KAGVTQTPRYLIKTRGQQVTLSCSPISGHRSVSWYQQTPGQGLQFLFEYFSETQRNKGNFPGRFSGRQFSNSRSEMNVSTLELGDSALYLCASSENTASYNEQFFGPGTRLTVL.